The next 25 T cell receptor beta chains were all read from a single sample in a study of blood T cell repertoires in COVID-19. Clones were sequenced by immunoSEQ multiplex PCR, and TCRdb holds only the in-frame ones, with some missing. Here the sample spans 300,000 to 450,000 clones, about 88% being singletons. Sequenced material: peripheral blood. These receptors all come from a human donor in a cohort sampled during active COVID-19.

The CDR3 loop reads CASSRSGTGDALVNTEAFF. The DNA for the CDR3 is TGTGCCAGCAGCCGGTCCGGGACAGGGGACGCCCTAGTGAACACTGAAGCTTTCTTT. The rearrangement links TRBV3-1 (or the pseudogene TRBV3-2) to TRBJ1-1; 10 bases agree with TRBD1. CDR1 is LGHDT and CDR2 is YNNKEL in the germline V gene (reference sequence). The J segment lost 0 bases and the V segment lost 4 bases, leaving 14 bases of the junction unmatched. CDR3 length: 19 residues.

As regards this clone: The sample carries other DNA sequences with the same CDR3. The chain links TRBV14 to TRBJ1-5; no firm D call. There are 13 residues in the CDR3. The germline V and J ends were trimmed by 2 bases and 5 bases, with 7 bases remaining between them. Germline V gene sequence: CDR1 SGHDN, CDR2 FVKESK. CDR3 in amino acids: CASSQSGDQPQHF. The CDR3 bases are TGTGCCAGCAGCCAATCGGGTGATCAGCCCCAGCATTTT.

The rearrangement uses TRBV3-1 (or the pseudogene TRBV3-2) and TRBJ1-3; D is perhaps TRBD1 (6 bases). The ends were cut back, 0 bases at V and 3 bases at J, with 12 bases in the middle. The CDR3 extends over 16 amino acids. Germline CDR1 LGHDT, CDR2 YNNKEL (reference sequence). The CDR3 sequence is CASSQDAGAGGNTIYF. The CDR3 DNA sequence: TGTGCCAGCAGCCAAGATGCGGGGGCTGGTGGAAACACCATATATTTT.

V and J are TRBV28 and TRBJ2-3, with D maybe TRBD2 (6 bases). CDR1 and CDR2 (germline): MDHEN, SYDVKM. The V end was cut by 5 bases, the J end by 1 base, with 13 bases between. The CDR3 totals 15 residues. CDR3 sequence (DNA): TGTGCCAGCAGTATCGGGGGATCTGGCACAGATACGCAGTATTTT. This sequence encodes CASSIGGSGTDTQYF.

The rearrangement links TRBV6-1 to TRBJ2-5; D possibly corresponds to TRBD2 (6 bases). This CDR3 is built from 12 residues. Trimming took 6 bases from V and 3 from J, leaving 8 bases between them. The V gene's germline CDR1 is MNHNS and CDR2 SASEGT. The CDR3 reads CASSGSEETQYF. Written as DNA, the CDR3 is TGTGCCAGCAGCGGGAGTGAAGAGACCCAGTACTTC.

Only one count was recorded for this clone. A junction end diverges from the germline sequence, so it may reflect a read error. The chain combines TRBV19 with TRBJ2-7; TRBD1 matches 7 bases. This CDR3 is 15 amino acids long. Germline V gives CDR1 LNHDA, CDR2 SQIVND (reference sequence). The chain's CDR3 is CASRSKQGRSHEQYF. The CDR3 bases are TGTGCCAGTAGGAGCAAACAGGGGCGCTCCCACGAGCAGTACTTC. Filled out from reference TRBV19 and TRBJ2-7, the complete variable domain reads DGGITQSPKYLFRKEGQNVTLSCEQNLNHDAMYWYRQDPGQGLRLIYYSQIVNDFQKGDIAEGYSVSREKKESFPLTVTSAQKNPTAFYLCASRSKQGRSHEQYFGPGTRLTVT.

DNA for the CDR3: TGTGCCAGCAGGAGGGCCCCGGCGAACACTGAAGCTTTCTTT. Translating it yields CASRRAPANTEAFF. The rearrangement joins TRBV27 to TRBJ1-1; no definite D call. Trimming shortened V by 6 bases and J by 1 base, and 12 bases separated the two germline ends. Looked up from germline, CDR1 is MNHEY and CDR2 is SMNVEV (reference sequence). The CDR3 covers 14 residues.

The chain links TRBV28 to TRBJ1-1, with TRBD1 matching over 7 bases. V shed 5 bases and J 6 bases; nucleotides not matched to a gene: 12. CDR3 length: 15 residues. Germline CDR1 reads MDHEN; CDR2 reads SYDVKM. The CDR3 is CASSPPGGLSPEAFF. CDR3 nucleotide sequence: TGTGCCAGCAGTCCCCCAGGGGGGCTTTCACCTGAAGCTTTCTTT.

The chain carries TRBV5-1 and TRBJ1-1; 11 bases match TRBD1. This CDR3 comprises 13 residues. Germline loops: CDR1 SGHRS, CDR2 YFSETQ. Trimming cost V 5 bases and J 10 bases; bases outside gene matches: 7. The CDR3: CASRTGQGAGAFF. CDR3 DNA: TGCGCCAGCAGGACCGGACAGGGGGCCGGAGCTTTCTTT.

The chain combines TRBV2 with TRBJ1-2; 8 nucleotides agree with TRBD1. Germline CDR1 and CDR2: SNHLY and FYNNEI. CDR3 length equals 14 residues. With 6 bases clipped from V and 6 bases from J, the junction kept 9 bases outside the gene matches. The CDR3 region has the DNA TGTGCCAGCAGCGCCCGGACAGGGTTGGATGGCTACACCTTC. It codes for CASSARTGLDGYTF.

CDR3 DNA sequence: TGTGCCAGCAGCTTAACCGGGTCCACAGATACGCAGTATTTT. This codes for CASSLTGSTDTQYF. The chain joins TRBV7-3 to TRBJ2-3; D gene ambiguous. From germline, CDR1 is SGHTA and CDR2 FQGTGA. The length of the CDR3 is 14 residues. V was cut by 0 bases and J by 2 bases, with 6 bases left in between.

J is TRBJ1-2 and V is TRBV24-1; tentative D call: TRBD1 (5 bases). Trimming cost V 2 bases and J 6 bases, with 9 bases left between them. This CDR3 contains 13 residues. Germline V lookup: CDR1 KGHDR, CDR2 SFDVKD. Written as DNA, the CDR3 is TGTGCCACCAGTGATTGGGGCGGGGATGGCTACACCTTC. Amino acid sequence: CATSDWGGDGYTF.

Of note for this clone: The sample has other DNA sequences that encode this CDR3 too. The CDR3 DNA is TGCGCCAGCAGCTTTCCAGGGGGCAGTAACACCGGGGAGCTGTTTTTT. Translated, it gives CASSFPGGSNTGELFF. The chain links TRBV5-1 to TRBJ2-2; the match to TRBD1 covers 8 bases. Germline-derived CDR1 and CDR2 are SGHRS and YFSETQ. V was clipped by 2 bases and J by 2 bases; unmatched bases: 5. This CDR3 is built from 16 residues.

The J gene is TRBJ2-2, the V gene TRBV20-1; D gene unclear. The V gene lost 3 bases and the J gene lost 6 bases, with 11 bases spanning the gap. The CDR3 covers 13 residues. Germline values: CDR1 DFQATT, CDR2 SNEGSKA (reference sequence). The CDR3 here is CSASAQVAGELFF. CDR3 DNA: TGCAGTGCTAGTGCCCAGGTCGCCGGGGAGCTGTTTTTT.

The chain employs TRBV24-1 and TRBJ2-2; D is possibly TRBD1 (6 bases). This CDR3 comprises 17 residues. Germline CDR1 reads KGHDR; CDR2 reads SFDVKD. The V end was cut by 1 base, the J end by 4 bases, with 15 bases between. The CDR3 is CATSDFAGAGSTGELFF. The CDR3 bases are TGTGCCACCAGTGATTTTGCAGGGGCAGGATCCACCGGGGAGCTGTTTTTT.

This chain connects TRBV2 to TRBJ1-2, with 8 positions matching TRBD1. This CDR3 has 15 amino acids. V was pared by 4 bases and J by 3 bases, with 7 bases of the junction left unmatched. Germline CDR1 and CDR2: SNHLY and FYNNEI. In DNA form, the CDR3 reads TGTGCCAGCAGTGTATCAGACAGGGGAGACTATGGCTACACCTTC. It encodes CASSVSDRGDYGYTF.

The rearrangement joins TRBV5-1 to TRBJ1-3; TRBD1 might be the D (6 bases). The CDR3 has 15 amino acids. V was trimmed by 10 bases and J by 2 bases, leaving 19 bases between them. CDR1 SGHRS and CDR2 YFSETQ come from the germline V gene. The CDR3 coding sequence is TGCGCCTCCCATGAAGGGGGTTTTGCTGGAAACACCATATATTTT. Translated: CASHEGGFAGNTIYF.

The chain joins TRBV14 to TRBJ1-1; 9 bases are shared with TRBD1. The CDR3 is 19 residues long. Germline CDR1 is SGHDN and CDR2 is FVKESK. J was trimmed by 1 base and V by 0 bases; bases with no gene match: 12. The CDR3 spells CASSQDSPNTGGANTEAFF. In DNA, the CDR3 is TGTGCCAGCAGCCAAGACTCGCCGAATACAGGGGGCGCGAACACTGAAGCTTTCTTT.

This chain joins TRBV19 and TRBJ1-5; TRBD1 might be the D (6 bases). V lost 4 bases and J 6 bases, leaving 13 bases between the germline ends. CDR3 length equals 14 residues. The germline CDR1 and CDR2 sequences are LNHDA and SQIVND (reference sequence). The DNA of the CDR3 is TGTGCCAGTAGTACCTATTCAGGGGCTCAGCCCCAGCATTTT. It encodes CASSTYSGAQPQHF. Full variable domain (rest looked up from reference TRBV19 and TRBJ1-5): DGGITQSPKYLFRKEGQNVTLSCEQNLNHDAMYWYRQDPGQGLRLIYYSQIVNDFQKGDIAEGYSVSREKKESFPLTVTSAQKNPTAFYLCASSTYSGAQPQHFGDGTRLSIL.

The chain is built from TRBV5-1 and TRBJ2-6; 9 nucleotides agree with TRBD1. Germline-derived CDR1 and CDR2 are SGHRS and YFSETQ. V lost 1 base to trimming and J lost 2 bases; unmatched junction nucleotides: 1. The CDR3 is 16 residues long. CDR3 sequence reads: CASSLTGGAGANVLTF. Written as DNA, the CDR3 is TGCGCCAGCAGCTTGACAGGGGGCGCTGGGGCCAACGTCCTGACTTTC.

The chain has TRBV10-2 and TRBJ1-1, with 10 bases aligning to TRBD1. CDR1 and CDR2 (germline): WSHSY, SAAADI. The CDR3 has 15 residues. J gave up 4 bases and V 1 base, and 3 bases lay outside the gene matches. CDR3 sequence: CASSELDRGSTEAFF. For the CDR3, the DNA is TGCGCCAGCAGTGAGTTGGACAGGGGGAGCACTGAAGCTTTCTTT.

The chain links TRBV11-3 to TRBJ2-7; 7 positions match TRBD1. This CDR3 contains 14 residues. Germline lookup yields CDR1 SGHNT and CDR2 YENEEA. Trimming at V came to 1 base and at J to 3 bases, leaving 3 bases not matched to a gene. The CDR3 loop reads CASSLGAGGYEQYF. Here the CDR3 DNA reads TGTGCCAGCAGCTTAGGGGCAGGGGGCTACGAGCAGTACTTC.

The chain uses TRBV5-1 and TRBJ2-7; D gene uncertain. This CDR3 region has 14 residues. The ends were cut back, 4 bases at V and 7 bases at J, with 18 bases in the middle. Germline V gene sequence: CDR1 SGHRS, CDR2 YFSETQ. This chain's CDR3 is CASSPFMSAAEQYF. The CDR3 DNA sequence: TGCGCCAGCAGCCCCTTTATGTCCGCGGCAGAGCAGTACTTC.

This clone was recorded a few times. V is TRBV4-1 and J is TRBJ2-5, with D unclear. The CDR3 extends over 13 amino acids. CDR1 and CDR2 (germline): MGHRA, YSYEKL. Between the trimmed V and J ends, which lost 4 bases and 1 base, there was a span of 7 bases. CDR3 DNA sequence: TGCGCCAGCAGCCCCCTAGTCCAAGAGACCCAGTACTTC. This sequence encodes CASSPLVQETQYF.

The CDR3 loop reads CASLNLPGYGYTF. The CDR3 bases are TGTGCCAGCCTAAATCTCCCAGGCTATGGCTACACCTTC. This chain uses TRBV28 with TRBJ1-2; D call uncertain. The germline V and J ends were trimmed by 8 bases and 4 bases, with 14 bases remaining between them. Looked up from germline, CDR1 is MDHEN and CDR2 is SYDVKM. CDR3 length: 13 residues.